This T cell receptor beta chain was sequenced in a study of T cells in Graves' hyperthyroidism and ophthalmopathy. Germline-derived CDR1 and CDR2 are SEHNR and FQNEAQ (reference sequence). V shed 6 bases and J 1 base; nucleotides not matched to a gene: 6. The CDR3 is 15 residues long. TCR beta CDR3 sequences were amplified from RNA transcripts. A set of HTBI primers served as the primers for a first-round RT-PCR of the TCR CDR3. One entry per CDR3 protein results from TCRdb running MiXCR on the multiplex PCR reads. Altogether about 130,000 distinct CDR3 sequences are present, roughly a fifth being singletons, with the ten largest covering 67%.

The clonotype originates from a woman between 50 and 59 years old with Graves' hyperthyroidism that later progressed to Graves' ophthalmopathy. The chain has TRBV7-9 and TRBJ1-5; 7 nucleotides match TRBD1. The specimen was blood. CDR3 nucleotide sequence: TGTGCCAGCAGGCCCGGGACAGAAAGCAATCAGCCCCAGCATTTT. As protein: CASRPGTESNQPQHF.